The 7 T cell receptor beta chains in this list originate from one sample, sequenced in a study of tumor-infiltrating lymphocytes in primary liver carcinoma. In addition to blood RNA drawn from unsorted whole blood, germline DNA was extracted. Making TCR beta cDNA involved approximately 480 ng total RNA and a constant-region primer. Three-round nested multiplex PCR performed with slightly modified ARM-PCR produced the TCR beta libraries. Amplification in the first two PCR rounds was performed using TRBV1-TRBV30 forward primers and a C-beta reverse primer for approximately 10 cycles each. Each CDR3 protein gets one entry after TCRdb re-called the multiplex PCR reads with MiXCR. The table records approximately 330,000 distinct CDR3 sequences, approximately 64% of them present only once. Source material: peripheral blood. These receptors were collected from a man aged 35 to 55 with primary liver carcinoma and hepatitis B virus infection.

Comments on this clonotype: At one of its ends the junction is not consistent with the germline gene, which may arise from a read error. The chain couples TRBV11-2 to TRBJ2-2, with 7 positions matching TRBD1. The CDR3 is 17 residues long. The germline V gene encodes CDR1 SGHAT and CDR2 FQNNGV. DNA of the CDR3: TGTGCCAGCGGCTTAGTTGGGGACAGAAAGAACACCCGGGAGCTGTTTTTT. Protein sequence: CASGLVGDRKNTRELFF.

In this sample, this clonotype turned up many times. The chain has TRBV6-2 or TRBV6-3 and TRBJ2-3; TRBD1 matches 7 bases. Germline loops: CDR1 MNHEY, CDR2 SVGEGT. The CDR3 has 15 residues. V gave up 6 bases and J gave up 6 bases; unmatched junction bases: 12. The CDR3 bases are TGTGCCAGCAGAGATCCGGGACAGAGAAAGGATACGCAGTATTTT. It yields the protein CASRDPGQRKDTQYF.

This clonotype was counted once. A much more abundant neighbour one base away suggests this may be a read error. The rearrangement uses TRBV6-1 and TRBJ2-1, with D unclear. Trimming pared 2 bases from V and 7 bases from J, leaving 6 bases between. The CDR3 is 12 residues long. The germline V gene encodes CDR1 MNHNS and CDR2 SASEGT. In DNA form, the CDR3 reads TGTGCCAGCAGTGAAATCATGAATGAGCAGTTCTTC. It translates to CASSEIMNEQFF.

In its sample, this clonotype was seen many times. The genes are TRBV10-3 and TRBJ1-1; D not resolved. Germline V CDR1 and CDR2: ENHRY, SYGVKD. V gave up 6 bases and J gave up 0 bases, with 8 bases separating them. The CDR3 covers 13 residues. Here the CDR3 DNA reads TGTGCCATCAGAGGGTCCTTGAACACTGAAGCTTTCTTT. It yields the protein CAIRGSLNTEAFF.

This clonotype has a single count. Its ends do not fully match the called genes, so a read error is possible. The rearrangement links TRBV11-1 to TRBJ1-3; D call uncertain. Looked up from germline, CDR1 is SGHAT and CDR2 is FQDESV (reference sequence). CDR3 size: 15 residues. The CDR3 reads CASSLVGVLGNAIYF. The CDR3 DNA reads TGTGCCAGCAGCCTCGTTGGGGTACTCGGAAACGCCATATATTTT. The full variable domain, its missing parts supplied by reference TRBV11-1 and TRBJ1-3, is EAEVAQSPRYKITEKSQAVAFWCDPISGHATLYWYRQILGQGPELLVQFQDESVVDDSQLPKDRFSAERLKGVDSTLKIQPAELGDSAMYLCASSLVGVLGNAIYFGEGSWLTVV.

This CDR3 is CASSQVSVGYEQYF. The CDR3 DNA follows: TGTGCCAGCAGCCAAGTATCGGTCGGCTACGAGCAGTACTTC. This sequence joins TRBV4-2 and TRBJ2-7; D is ambiguous. The germline gives CDR1 LGHNA, CDR2 YNFKEQ. The V gene lost 1 base and the J gene lost 3 bases, with 10 bases spanning the gap. There are 14 residues in the CDR3.

Here the CDR3 DNA reads TGCGCCAGCAACATTACAGGGGTTTTCAGCGGGGAGCTGTTTTTT. Its protein product is CASNITGVFSGELFF. V gene TRBV5-1 combines with J gene TRBJ2-2, with 7 bases matching TRBD1. The length of the CDR3 is 15 residues. Germline V gene data show CDR1 as SGHRS and CDR2 as YFSETQ. After removal of 6 bases from V and 7 bases from J, the junction contained 12 bases not matched to a gene.